The TCR beta chain under discussion was sequenced for a study of OX40 agonist ivuxolimab in advanced cancers. The protocol was immunoSEQ multiplex PCR, while the TCRdb copy is restricted to in-frame clones and leaves out a portion. The sample lists approximately 58,000 clones; nearly 80% were seen once. Sampling of blood occurred at baseline, cycle 4 day 1, and cycle 7 day 1. Findings of the study overall: Both blood CD4+ and CD8+ T cells showed clonal growth by week 6 at 0.1 to 3.0 mg/kg. With doses of 0.1-3.0 mg/kg, partial responders showed among the lowest clonal expansion. Which antigen the expanded peripheral T cells recognized is unknown.

In this sample, this clone turned up a few times. Antigen unknown. V was pared by 7 bases and J by 1 base, with 6 bases of the junction left unmatched. The CDR3 contains 14 residues. The germline V gene has CDR1 ENHRY and CDR2 SYGVKD. This clonotype originated in an adult with an advanced solid tumor such as melanoma, head and neck, liver or kidney cancer. This specimen consisted of CD4+ or CD8+ T cells sorted from blood, obtained in a trial of the OX40 agonist ivuxolimab. This chain joins TRBV10-3 and TRBJ1-1; 7 bases fit TRBD1. This CDR3 reads CAITQGSGNTEAFF. In nucleotides, the CDR3 is TGTGCCATCACACAGGGGTCGGGGAACACTGAAGCTTTCTTT.